The clone carrying this T cell receptor (beta chain) was counted only a few times. Its specificity is not known. A read error may produce the germline difference seen at one junction end. The data were taken from a study of response to subunit inactivated influenza vaccine. Whole-study results and caveats: Each seasonal influenza vaccination, the authors suggested, recruits few new T cells.

TCRdb redid the calling of the RT-PCR reads with MiXCR, one entry per CDR3 protein. The sample lists about 520,000 distinct CDR3 sequences, roughly 23% occurring once. The CDR3 extends over 15 amino acids. The V gene's germline CDR1 is LGHNA and CDR2 YNFKEQ. This material consisted of CD4+ T cells sorted from PBMCs, taken about 5 days after vaccination. The sequence derives from a man aged 50 to 60 who received an inactivated influenza vaccine. This sequence joins TRBV4-2 and TRBJ1-4; TRBD1 matches at 10 bases. CDR3 DNA sequence: TGTGCCAGCAGCCAGGGGTCCCGGGACAGGGGCAGTCTCCTTTTT. The encoded protein is CASSQGSRDRGSLLF.